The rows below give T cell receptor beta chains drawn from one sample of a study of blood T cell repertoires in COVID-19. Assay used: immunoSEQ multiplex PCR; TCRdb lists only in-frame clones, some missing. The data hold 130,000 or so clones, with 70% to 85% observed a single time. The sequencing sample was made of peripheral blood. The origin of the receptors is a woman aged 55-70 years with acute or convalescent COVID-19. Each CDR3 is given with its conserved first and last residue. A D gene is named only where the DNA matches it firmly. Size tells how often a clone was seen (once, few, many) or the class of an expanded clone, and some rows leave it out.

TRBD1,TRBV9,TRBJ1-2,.,CASSVAARQGTNYGYTF,TGTGCCAGCAGCGTAGCGGCCCGACAGGGAACTAACTATGGCTACACCTTC
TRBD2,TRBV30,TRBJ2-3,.,CAWSITRTPGTSNTDTQYF,TGTGCCTGGAGTATCACCAGGACCCCCGGGACTAGCAACACAGATACGCAGTATTTT
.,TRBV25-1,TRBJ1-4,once,CASSEVGSTNEKLFF,TGTGCCAGCAGCGAAGTCGGTTCAACTAATGAAAAACTGTTTTTT
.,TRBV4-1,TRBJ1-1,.,CASSQDQTDMNTEAFF,TGCGCCAGCAGCCAAGACCAGACAGACATGAACACTGAAGCTTTCTTT
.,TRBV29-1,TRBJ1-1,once,CSVGQGDSTEAFF,TGCAGCGTTGGTCAGGGCGATAGCACTGAAGCTTTCTTT
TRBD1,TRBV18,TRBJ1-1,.,CASSTGMNTEAFF,TGTGCCAGCTCGACAGGGATGAACACTGAAGCTTTCTTT
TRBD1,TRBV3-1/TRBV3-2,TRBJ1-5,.,CASSLSGGQPQHF,TGTGCCAGCAGCTTATCAGGGGGTCAGCCCCAGCATTTT
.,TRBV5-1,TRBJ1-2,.,CASSLEGYLYGYTF,TGCGCCAGCAGCTTGGAGGGGTACCTCTATGGCTACACCTTC
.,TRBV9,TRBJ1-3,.,CASSTTQGVGNTIYF,TGTGCCAGCAGCACTACACAGGGTGTCGGAAACACCATATATTTT
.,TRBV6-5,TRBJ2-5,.,CASILTGRETQYF,TGTGCCAGCATCCTTACTGGGAGGGAGACCCAGTACTTC
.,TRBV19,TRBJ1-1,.,CASKDLQGNWADEAFF,TGTGCCAGTAAAGACCTACAGGGAAATTGGGCCGATGAAGCTTTCTTT
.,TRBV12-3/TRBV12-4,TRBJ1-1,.,CASSLIGRAEAFF,TGTGCCAGCAGTTTAATCGGGCGGGCTGAAGCTTTCTTT
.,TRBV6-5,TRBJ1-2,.,CASNPGDYGYTF,TGTGCCAGCAATCCGGGGGACTATGGCTACACCTTC
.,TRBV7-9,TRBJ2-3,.,CASSFGGLDTQYF,TGTGCCAGCAGCTTTGGGGGGTTGGATACGCAGTATTTT
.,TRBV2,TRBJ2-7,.,CASSDYGNSYEQYF,TGTGCCAGCAGTGACTACGGGAACTCCTACGAGCAGTACTTC
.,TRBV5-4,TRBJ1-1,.,CASSSRRGGFTEAFF,TGTGCCAGCAGCTCCCGGCGGGGTGGGTTCACTGAAGCTTTCTTT
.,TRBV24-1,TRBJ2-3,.,CATSGPGIDTQYF,TGTGCCACCAGTGGTCCGGGAATCGATACGCAGTATTTT
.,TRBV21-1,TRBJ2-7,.,CASSVDRGRGYEQYF,TGTGCCAGCAGCGTCGACAGGGGCCGGGGATACGAGCAGTACTTC
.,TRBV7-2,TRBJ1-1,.,CASSLARELTEAFF,TGTGCCAGCAGCTTGGCGCGGGAACTCACTGAAGCTTTCTTT
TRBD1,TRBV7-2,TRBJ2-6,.,CASSLQGAAGANVLTF,TGTGCCAGCAGCCTACAGGGGGCGGCTGGGGCCAACGTCCTGACTTTC
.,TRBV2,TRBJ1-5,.,CASSERGAGNQPQHF,TGTGCCAGCAGTGAACGCGGGGCCGGCAATCAGCCCCAGCATTTT
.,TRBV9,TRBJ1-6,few,CASSAEVGPGSNSPLHF,TGTGCCAGCAGCGCCGAGGTGGGTCCCGGTTCGAACTCACCCCTCCACTTT
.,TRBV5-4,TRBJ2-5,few,CASSLGAIEETQYF,TGTGCCAGCAGCCTGGGGGCGATTGAAGAGACCCAGTACTTC
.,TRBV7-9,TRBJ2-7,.,CASSPGHSYEQYF,TGTGCCAGCAGCCCAGGACATTCCTACGAGCAGTACTTC
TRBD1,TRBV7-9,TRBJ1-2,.,CASTNRGAGYTF,TGTGCCAGCACTAACAGGGGAGCTGGCTACACCTTC
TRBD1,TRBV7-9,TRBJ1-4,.,CASSSGTGGNNEKLFF,TGTGCCAGCAGCTCCGGGACAGGGGGAAACAATGAAAAACTGTTTTTT
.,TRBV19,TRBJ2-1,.,CASSPRGRRTGNEQFF,TGTGCCAGTAGCCCGCGGGGGCGGCGCACGGGGAATGAGCAGTTCTTC
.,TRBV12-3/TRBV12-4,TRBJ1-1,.,CASTSGGTAFF,TGTGCCAGCACCTCCGGGGGAACGGCTTTCTTT
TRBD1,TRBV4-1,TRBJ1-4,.,CASTALGQQKEKLFF,TGCGCCAGCACCGCCTTGGGACAGCAAAAGGAAAAACTGTTTTTT
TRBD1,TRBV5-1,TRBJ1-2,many,CASSSTQGEYGYTF,TGCGCCAGCAGCTCTACGCAGGGGGAATATGGCTACACCTTC
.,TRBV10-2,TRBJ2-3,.,CASFRESTDTQYF,TGCGCCAGCTTTCGCGAGAGCACAGATACGCAGTATTTT
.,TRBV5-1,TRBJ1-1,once,CASSFDLTGLNTEAFF,TGCGCCAGCAGCTTTGACCTTACAGGCCTGAACACTGAAGCTTTCTTT